This record concerns one T cell receptor beta chain sequence. This clonotype has a count of ten or more. Its cognate antigen has yet to be identified. It has no much larger one-base neighbor in the sample; base qualities were not kept. This sample is part of a study of Graves' ophthalmopathy and Graves' hyperthyroidism (dated by TCRdb to the late 2010s). At the level of the whole study: Peripheral blood was collected at initial diagnosis, prior to any treatment. The study used signatures of the TCR beta repertoire to tell Graves' ophthalmopathy apart from Graves' hyperthyroidism and to predict which patients would progress to ophthalmopathy. In total, approximately 130 blood samples were TCR-sequenced: roughly 45 ophthalmopathy, approximately 80 hyperthyroidism and some 17 hyperthyroidism-to-ophthalmopathy patients. To explore V-J signatures distinguishing ophthalmopathy from hyperthyroidism, a discovery set of approximately 100 patients (fewer than 45 ophthalmopathy, 57 stable hyperthyroidism) was enrolled. An independent validation cohort comprised some 18 hyperthyroidism patients and 15 to 17 patients who later progressed from hyperthyroidism to ophthalmopathy. In more than five hyperthyroidism patients, T-cell repertoires of thyroid tissue and blood were compared. After sampling, hyperthyroidism patients received methimazole starting at 30 mg daily, and ophthalmopathy patients received high-dose intravenous methylprednisolone. Study-wide conclusions, independent of this receptor: Sample size was not predetermined statistically, and investigators were not blinded to group allocation. In validation, the model predicted ophthalmopathy progression with about 71% sensitivity and less than 80% specificity; around twelve predicted patients were CT-confirmed with GO in a median of around 6 months. Ophthalmopathy was separated from stable hyperthyroidism by the 13-signature model with 87.88% sensitivity and 81% to 84% specificity in cross-validation and with 80%/75% in the test set. Among expanded thyroid clonotypes with frequency above 0.001, most also showed up in blood, which suggests that blood repertoires may reflect the thyroid immune response.

For repertoire sequencing, TCR beta CDR3 regions were amplified from RNA transcripts. HTBI primers and the Qiagen OneStep RT-PCR kit were used in a first-round RT-PCR, which was followed by a second-round multiplex PCR, size selection and purification. Sequencing of the libraries was carried out on an Illumina HiSeq2000 in paired-end mode with 100 bp reads. The study's processing was this. Reads were processed with SOAPnuke, discarding reads with adapters, uncalled bases, mean Phred below 15, or no exact constant-primer or identifier match. COPE v1.2.5 was used to merge high-quality paired reads. Each unique nucleotide sequence was treated as a clonotype, and MiTCR v1.1 was used to align the clonotypes to the IMGT TRB V, D and J references. The analysis was limited to V-J combinations with a frequency above 0.0001, which together covered over 99% of the repertoires. For each V-J combination, a TCR clonal expansion and chaos score was defined as the ratio of F50 clonal expansion to chaos observed in the TCRdist matrix. Welch's t-statistics and random forest were used to reduce the features to approximately 13 V-J combinations, which were then used as input to a naive Bayes classifier. The Morisita-Horn index was used to measure how similar the thyroid and blood repertoires were. Through fastp at Q25 and MiXCR, TCRdb rebuilt clones from the public reads, retaining in-frame beta chains. Duplicate CDR3 protein sequences are folded into a single record with the most common DNA and genes. The V and J calls were not made by the authors but by TCRdb's processing. Recorded for this sample are 300,000 to 400,000 distinct CDR3 sequences; roughly 15% of them occurred a single time. The ten largest clones add up to 10% to 15% of the sample.

From the germline V gene (reference sequence), CDR1 is DFQATT and CDR2 is SNEGSKA. Reading from cysteine to phenylalanine, the CDR3 counts 15 amino acids. The read is trimmed to its CDR3 DNA, 45 bases read in frame from base 1. Ends trimmed: V by 2 bases, J by 0 bases; bases unmatched to a gene: 3. The ophthalmopathy patients had moderately to severely active disease, with a Clinical Activity Score of 3 or higher, a NOSPECS grade of 4 or higher, and a disease duration of less than 3 months. Patients with other autoimmune diseases, uncontrolled infections, pregnancy or lactation were excluded from the study. Diagnosis relied on clinical symptoms, serum thyroxine, TRAb, thyroid ultrasound and orbital computed tomography. Using Ficoll-Paque density gradient centrifugation, PBMCs were isolated from 9 to 10 ml of fresh peripheral blood. Total RNA was extracted with Trizol reagent and quality-checked on an Agilent 2100 Bioanalyzer.

The sequenced material came from peripheral blood. The chain joins TRBV20-1 to TRBJ2-2, with 7 central nucleotides matching TRBD1. The TCR sequence derives from an adult man with Graves' ophthalmopathy. The base sequence is TGCAGTGCTAGACTCGGGACAGCGAACACCGGGGAGCTGTTTTTT. This encodes CSARLGTANTGELFF.